Following are 10 T cell receptor beta chains from one sample sequenced in a study of vaccination effects on CD4 cells after COVID-19. Their specific antigens are unknown. With the ViraFEST assay, the study expanded antigen-specific CD4+ T cells using viral peptide pools, then sequenced them. Between days 9 and 11 of culture, CD4+ T cells were separated out. The healthy vaccine recipients, who had no prior SARS-CoV-2 infection, showed negative nucleocapsid antibodies. Measured with immunoSEQ multiplex PCR; TCRdb has only the in-frame clones, and not every one. The table records 35,000 to 40,000 clones, about 60% of them present only once. Sequencing was performed on CD4+ T cells from PBMCs cultured with HCoV-OC43 spike peptides, taken before COVID-19 vaccination. Regarding subset: HCoV-OC43 spike overlapping peptide pool stimulation. The receptor set was obtained from a human donor who received a COVID-19 vaccine.

This chain joins TRBV12-3 or TRBV12-4 and TRBJ1-1, with a possible D match to TRBD1 (5 bases). The CDR3 extends over 13 amino acids. V was cut by 7 bases and J by 4 bases, with 13 bases left in between. The CDR3 DNA reads TGTGCCAGCACCTTACAGGCTCGCACTGAAGCTTTCTTT. Amino acid sequence: CASTLQARTEAFF.

In this sample, this clone turned up once. The chain combines TRBV5-5 with TRBJ2-5; TRBD2 matches 12 bases. The length of the CDR3 is 15 residues. The germline V gene has CDR1 SGHKS and CDR2 YYEKEE (reference sequence). The V and J ends lost 1 base and 5 bases, in that order; junction bases with no gene match: 3. CDR3 sequence reads: CASSLSGLAGETQYF. The CDR3 coding sequence is TGTGCCAGCAGCTTGAGTGGACTAGCGGGGGAGACCCAGTACTTC. Using reference TRBV5-5 and TRBJ2-5 for the parts outside the CDR3, the full variable domain is DAGVTQSPTHLIKTRGQQVTLRCSPISGHKSVSWYQQVLGQGPQFIFQYYEKEERGRGNFPDRFSARQFPNYSSELNVNALLLGDSALYLCASSLSGLAGETQYFGPGTRLLVL.

The chain recombines TRBV4-1 with TRBJ2-3, with 8 bases aligning to TRBD2. Germline CDR1 and CDR2: MGHRA and YSYEKL. The V gene end was trimmed by 0 bases and the J gene end by 2 bases; junction bases not matched to a gene: 7. There are 17 residues in the CDR3. The CDR3 region is CASSQEWSGGPTDTQYF. The DNA for the CDR3 is TGCGCCAGCAGCCAAGAGTGGAGCGGGGGACCCACAGATACGCAGTATTTT.

The chain combines TRBV18 with TRBJ2-1; D is possibly TRBD1 (6 bases). Germline V CDR1 and CDR2: KGHSH, LQKENI. The CDR3 totals 14 residues. The V gene lost 3 bases and the J gene lost 4 bases, with 10 bases spanning the gap. CDR3 DNA sequence: TGTGCCAGCTCACCGCAGGACAGATACAATGAGCAGTTCTTC. Amino acid sequence: CASSPQDRYNEQFF.

The V call is TRBV18, the J call TRBJ2-7; 8 bases align to TRBD1. Germline V gene data show CDR1 as KGHSH and CDR2 as LQKENI. Germline trimming cut 2 bases from V and 0 bases from J; bases unmatched to any gene: 3. This CDR3 spans 15 amino acids. The CDR3 sequence: CASSPGTGSSYEQYF. As DNA, the CDR3 is TGTGCCAGCTCACCAGGGACAGGCAGCTCCTACGAGCAGTACTTC.

The chain employs TRBV5-5 and TRBJ2-1; the match to TRBD1 covers 9 bases. The CDR3 totals 14 residues. In germline, CDR1 is SGHKS, CDR2 YYEKEE (reference sequence). With 1 base clipped from V and 7 bases from J, the junction kept 3 bases outside the gene matches. CDR3 coding DNA: TGTGCCAGCAGCTTGCGACAGGGGGGGAATGAGCAGTTCTTC. It codes for CASSLRQGGNEQFF. The full variable domain, in which reference TRBV5-5 and TRBJ2-1 provide the parts outside the CDR3, is DAGVTQSPTHLIKTRGQQVTLRCSPISGHKSVSWYQQVLGQGPQFIFQYYEKEERGRGNFPDRFSARQFPNYSSELNVNALLLGDSALYLCASSLRQGGNEQFFGPGTRLTVL.

The chain joins TRBV4-2 to TRBJ2-3; possible D gene TRBD2, 7 bases. With 4 bases removed from V and 1 base from J, the gap between germline ends came to 12 bases. CDR1 LGHNA and CDR2 YNFKEQ come from the germline V gene. CDR3 length: 15 amino acids. Here the CDR3 reads CASSPMGGRTDTQYF. The CDR3 region has the DNA TGTGCCAGCAGCCCCATGGGGGGGCGCACAGATACGCAGTATTTT.

This clone showed up just once. This rearrangement joins TRBV12-3 or TRBV12-4 to TRBJ2-4, with a weak D call TRBD1 (6 bases). V lost 6 bases and J lost 9, with 12 bases in between. The CDR3 runs to 12 residues. This CDR3 reads CASRVQGSIQYF. Here the CDR3 DNA reads TGTGCCAGCAGGGTACAGGGTTCCATTCAGTACTTC.

The V call is TRBV7-2, the J call TRBJ2-3; TRBD2 agrees at 7 bases. The CDR3 is made up of 15 amino acids. CDR1 is SGHTA and CDR2 is FQGNSA in the germline V gene. V lost 0 bases, J lost 6 bases, and 6 bases stayed unmatched. CDR3 sequence reads: CASSLARRESDTQYF. The CDR3 DNA sequence: TGTGCCAGCAGCTTAGCGAGGCGGGAGAGTGATACGCAGTATTTT. Combining the CDR3 with reference TRBV7-2 and TRBJ2-3 gives the whole variable domain GAGVSQSPSNKVTEKGKDVELRCDPISGHTALYWYRQSLGQGLEFLIYFQGNSAPDKSGLPSDRFSAERTGGSVSTLTIQRTQQEDSAVYLCASSLARRESDTQYFGPGTRLTVL.

This clone turned up a few times. The chain carries TRBV7-9 and TRBJ1-1; TRBD1 aligns across 8 bases. Germline V gene sequence: CDR1 SEHNR, CDR2 FQNEAQ (reference sequence). The CDR3 has 12 amino acids. After removal of 5 bases from V and 9 bases from J, the junction contained 5 bases not matched to a gene. The CDR3 DNA sequence: TGTGCCAGCAGCACGACCAGGGGGCAAGCTTTCTTT. Amino acid sequence: CASSTTRGQAFF.